The clone carrying this TCR beta chain has a handful of counts. The sample originates from a study of T cell responses to AZD1222 COVID-19 vaccine. Produced via immunoSEQ multiplex PCR; TCRdb's table is partial and in-frame only. The table includes more than 70,000 clones, approximately 86% detected once. Germline CDR1 LGHNT, CDR2 FRNRAP. The CDR3 contains 15 residues. Trimming stripped 0 bases from V and 3 bases from J, with 12 bases between. The V gene is TRBV12-5, the J gene TRBJ2-7; unclear D gene. The starting material was peripheral blood, obtained on day 0 of MenACWY control vaccination. This clonotype was obtained from an adult in good health. Here the CDR3 DNA reads TGTGCTAGTGGTTTGGTAGTGGGCAGTAGCTACGAGCAGTACTTC. Amino acid sequence: CASGLVVGSSYEQYF.